This T cell receptor (beta chain) was sequenced in a study of OX40 agonist ivuxolimab in advanced cancers. Overall study: The study gave patients intravenous ivuxolimab at 0.01 to 10 mg/kg every 2 weeks. Head and neck, renal cell, melanoma or hepatocellular carcinoma were the cancers that dose-escalation patients had.

This clone was found once. Its target is unknown. The study, taken as a whole, reports: Several nonresponders also turned out to have low normalized T-cell clonal expansion. Undetermined was the antigen specificity of the expanded peripheral T cells.

V was cut by 8 bases and J by 7 bases, with 15 bases left in between. The CDR3 length is 13 residues. Germline lookup yields CDR1 SGHNT and CDR2 YENEEA. Sequencing was performed with immunoSEQ multiplex PCR; in TCRdb, only in-frame clones are kept and a portion is missing. Of fewer than 65,000 clones listed, 90% were seen once; the top ten hold approximately 4.6%. This TCR was recovered from an adult with an advanced solid tumor such as melanoma, head and neck, liver or kidney cancer. This specimen was CD4+ or CD8+ T cells sorted from blood, taken in a trial of the OX40 agonist ivuxolimab. The V and J genes are TRBV11-3 and TRBJ2-1, with D possibly being TRBD2 (6 bases). This CDR3 reads CASGGGGGNEQFF. The CDR3 DNA sequence: TGTGCCAGCGGTGGGGGAGGAGGGAATGAGCAGTTCTTC.